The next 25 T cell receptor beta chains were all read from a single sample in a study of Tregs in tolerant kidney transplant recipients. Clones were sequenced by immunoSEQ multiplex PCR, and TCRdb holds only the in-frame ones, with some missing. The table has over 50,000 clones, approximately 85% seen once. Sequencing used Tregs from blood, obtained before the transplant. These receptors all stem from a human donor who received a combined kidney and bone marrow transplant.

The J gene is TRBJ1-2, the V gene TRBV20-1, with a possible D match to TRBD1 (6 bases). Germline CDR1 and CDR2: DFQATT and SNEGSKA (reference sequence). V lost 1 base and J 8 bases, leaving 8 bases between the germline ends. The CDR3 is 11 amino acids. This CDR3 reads CSARVQGGYTF. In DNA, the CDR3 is TGCAGTGCTAGAGTACAGGGCGGCTACACCTTC.

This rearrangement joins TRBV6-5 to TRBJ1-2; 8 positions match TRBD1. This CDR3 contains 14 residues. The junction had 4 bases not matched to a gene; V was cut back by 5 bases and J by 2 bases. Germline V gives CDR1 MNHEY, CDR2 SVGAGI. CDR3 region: CASSEDRVNYGYTF. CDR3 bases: TGTGCCAGCAGTGAGGACAGGGTGAACTATGGCTACACCTTC.

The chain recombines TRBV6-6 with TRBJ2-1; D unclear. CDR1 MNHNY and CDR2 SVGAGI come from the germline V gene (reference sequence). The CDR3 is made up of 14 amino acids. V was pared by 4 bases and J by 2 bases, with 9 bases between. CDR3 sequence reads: CASSSTGTYNEQFF. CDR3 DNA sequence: TGTGCCAGCAGTTCAACCGGAACCTACAATGAGCAGTTCTTC.

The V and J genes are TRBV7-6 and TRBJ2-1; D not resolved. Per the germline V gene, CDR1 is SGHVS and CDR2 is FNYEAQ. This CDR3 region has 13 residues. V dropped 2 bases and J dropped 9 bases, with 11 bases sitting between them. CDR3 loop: CASSLRARGEQFF. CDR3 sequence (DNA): TGTGCCAGCAGCTTACGGGCGCGTGGTGAGCAGTTCTTC. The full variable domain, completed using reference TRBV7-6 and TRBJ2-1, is GAGVSQSPRYKVTKRGQDVALRCDPISGHVSLYWYRQALGQGPEFLTYFNYEAQQDKSGLPNDRFSAERPEGSISTLTIQRTEQRDSAMYRCASSLRARGEQFFGPGTRLTVL.

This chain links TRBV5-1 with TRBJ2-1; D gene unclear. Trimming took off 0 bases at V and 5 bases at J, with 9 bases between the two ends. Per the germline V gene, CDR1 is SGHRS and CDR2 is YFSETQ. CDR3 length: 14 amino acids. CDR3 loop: CASSLVGQNNEQFF. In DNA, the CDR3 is TGCGCCAGCAGCTTGGTAGGGCAGAACAATGAGCAGTTCTTC.

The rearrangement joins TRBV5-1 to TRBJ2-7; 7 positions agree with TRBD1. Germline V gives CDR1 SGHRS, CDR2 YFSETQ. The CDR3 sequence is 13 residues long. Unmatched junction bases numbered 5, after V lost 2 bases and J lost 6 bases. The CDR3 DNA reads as TGCGCCAGCAGCTTACGGACAGGAGGCGAGCAGTACTTC. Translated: CASSLRTGGEQYF.

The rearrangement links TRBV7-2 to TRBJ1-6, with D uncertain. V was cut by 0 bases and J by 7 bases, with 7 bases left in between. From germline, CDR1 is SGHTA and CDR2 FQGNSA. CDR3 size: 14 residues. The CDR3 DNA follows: TGTGCCAGCAGCTTAGCCAAGACGAATTCACCCCTCCACTTT. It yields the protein CASSLAKTNSPLHF.

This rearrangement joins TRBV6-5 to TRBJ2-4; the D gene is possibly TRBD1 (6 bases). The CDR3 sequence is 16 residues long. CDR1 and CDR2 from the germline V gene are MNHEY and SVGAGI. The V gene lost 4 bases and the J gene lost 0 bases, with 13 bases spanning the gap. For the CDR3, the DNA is TGTGCCAGCAGTTCCCTAGACAGGCTAGCCAAAAACATTCAGTACTTC. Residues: CASSSLDRLAKNIQYF.

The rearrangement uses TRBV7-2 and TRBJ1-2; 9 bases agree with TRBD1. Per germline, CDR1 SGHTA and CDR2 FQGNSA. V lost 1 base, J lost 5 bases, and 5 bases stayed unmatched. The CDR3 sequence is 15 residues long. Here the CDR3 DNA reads TGTGCCAGCAGCTTAGATAGGGGACAGGGTTATGGCTACACCTTC. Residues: CASSLDRGQGYGYTF. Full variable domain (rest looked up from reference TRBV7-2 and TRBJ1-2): GAGVSQSPSNKVTEKGKDVELRCDPISGHTALYWYRQSLGQGLEFLIYFQGNSAPDKSGLPSDRFSAERTGGSVSTLTIQRTQQEDSAVYLCASSLDRGQGYGYTFGSGTRLTVV.

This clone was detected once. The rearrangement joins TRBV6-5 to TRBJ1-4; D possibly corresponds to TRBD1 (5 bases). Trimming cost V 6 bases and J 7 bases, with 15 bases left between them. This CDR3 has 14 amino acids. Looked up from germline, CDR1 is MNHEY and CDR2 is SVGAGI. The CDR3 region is CASRRGTSSEKLFF. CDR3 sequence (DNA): TGTGCCAGCAGGCGCGGGACTTCAAGTGAAAAACTGTTTTTT.

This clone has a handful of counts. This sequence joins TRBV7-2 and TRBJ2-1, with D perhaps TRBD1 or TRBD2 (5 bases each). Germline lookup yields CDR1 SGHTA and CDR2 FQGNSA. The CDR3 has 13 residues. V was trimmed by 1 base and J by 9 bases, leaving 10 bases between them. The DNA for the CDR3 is TGTGCCAGCAGCTTAGGGGGGTTCGGTGAGCAGTTCTTC. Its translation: CASSLGGFGEQFF.

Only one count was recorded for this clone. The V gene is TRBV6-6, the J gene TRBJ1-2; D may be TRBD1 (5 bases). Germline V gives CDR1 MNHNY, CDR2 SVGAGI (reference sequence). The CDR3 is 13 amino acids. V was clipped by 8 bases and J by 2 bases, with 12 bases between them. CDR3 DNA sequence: TGTGCCAGCGCCAAGACAGTGAACTATGGCTACACCTTC. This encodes CASAKTVNYGYTF.

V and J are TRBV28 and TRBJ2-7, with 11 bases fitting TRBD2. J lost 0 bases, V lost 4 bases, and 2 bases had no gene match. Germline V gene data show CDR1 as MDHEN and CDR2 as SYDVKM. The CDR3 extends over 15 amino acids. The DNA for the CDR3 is TGTGCCAGCAGTTCTCTAGCGGGGGGCTCCTACGAGCAGTACTTC. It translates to CASSSLAGGSYEQYF. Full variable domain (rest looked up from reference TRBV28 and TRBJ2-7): DVKVTQSSRYLVKRTGEKVFLECVQDMDHENMFWYRQDPGLGLRLIYFSYDVKMKEKGDIPEGYSVSREKKERFSLILESASTNQTSMYLCASSSLAGGSYEQYFGPGTRLTVT.

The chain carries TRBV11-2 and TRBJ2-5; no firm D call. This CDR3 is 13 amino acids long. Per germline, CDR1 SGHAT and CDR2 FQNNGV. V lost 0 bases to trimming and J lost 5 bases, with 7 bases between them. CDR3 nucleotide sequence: TGTGCCAGCAGCTTAGAGCTATGGGAGACCCAGTACTTC. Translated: CASSLELWETQYF.

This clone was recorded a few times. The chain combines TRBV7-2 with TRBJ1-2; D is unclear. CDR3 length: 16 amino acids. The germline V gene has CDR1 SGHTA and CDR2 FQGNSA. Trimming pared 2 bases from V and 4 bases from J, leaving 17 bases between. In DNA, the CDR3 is TGTGCCAGCAGCTTAAGCCCGACGGGGATTCCCTATGGCTACACCTTC. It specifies CASSLSPTGIPYGYTF.

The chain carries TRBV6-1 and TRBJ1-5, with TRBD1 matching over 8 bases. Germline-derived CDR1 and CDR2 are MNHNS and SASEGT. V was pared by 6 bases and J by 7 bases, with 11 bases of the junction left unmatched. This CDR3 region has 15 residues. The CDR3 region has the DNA TGTGCCAGCAGGGTTACCAGGGGGCGGCGGCAGCCCCAGCATTTT. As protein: CASRVTRGRRQPQHF.

In DNA, the CDR3 is TGTGCCAGCCGAGGACCAGGGGGCACCGGGGAGCTGTTTTTT. Residues: CASRGPGGTGELFF. This chain uses TRBV2 with TRBJ2-2, with 7 nucleotides matching TRBD1. The V segment lost 8 bases and the J segment 4 bases; nucleotides outside the gene matches: 7. This CDR3 has 14 residues. CDR1 SNHLY and CDR2 FYNNEI come from the germline V gene.

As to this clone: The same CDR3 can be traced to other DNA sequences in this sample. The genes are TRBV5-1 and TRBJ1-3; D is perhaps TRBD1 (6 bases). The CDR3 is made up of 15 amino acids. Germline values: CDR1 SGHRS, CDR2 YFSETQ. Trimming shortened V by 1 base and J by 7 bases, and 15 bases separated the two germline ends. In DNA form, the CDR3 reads TGCGCCAGCAGCTTGATGGGGGCTGCAGGGAACACCATATATTTT. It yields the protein CASSLMGAAGNTIYF.

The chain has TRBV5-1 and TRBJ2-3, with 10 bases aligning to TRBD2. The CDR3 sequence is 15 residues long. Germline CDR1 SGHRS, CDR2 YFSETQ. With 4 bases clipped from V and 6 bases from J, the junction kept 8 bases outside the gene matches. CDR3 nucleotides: TGCGCCAGCAGCCCCTGGACTAGCGGAGAGGATACGCAGTATTTT. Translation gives CASSPWTSGEDTQYF.

The CDR3 region is CASSPPNRGEQFF. In DNA, the CDR3 is TGTGCCAGCAGCCCGCCAAATAGGGGGGAGCAGTTCTTC. The rearrangement joins TRBV7-2 to TRBJ2-1, with D possibly TRBD1 on 6 matching bases. The CDR3 extends over 13 amino acids. V was trimmed by 5 bases and J by 10 bases, leaving 15 bases between them. Germline V gene data show CDR1 as SGHTA and CDR2 as FQGNSA. The whole variable domain, remainder taken from reference TRBV7-2 and TRBJ2-1, is GAGVSQSPSNKVTEKGKDVELRCDPISGHTALYWYRQSLGQGLEFLIYFQGNSAPDKSGLPSDRFSAERTGGSVSTLTIQRTQQEDSAVYLCASSPPNRGEQFFGPGTRLTVL.

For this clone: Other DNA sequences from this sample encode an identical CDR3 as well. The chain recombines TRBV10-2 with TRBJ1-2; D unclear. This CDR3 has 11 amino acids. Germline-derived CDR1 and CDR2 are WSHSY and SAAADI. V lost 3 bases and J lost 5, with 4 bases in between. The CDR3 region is CASSDGYGYTF. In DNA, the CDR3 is TGCGCCAGCAGTGACGGATATGGCTACACCTTC.

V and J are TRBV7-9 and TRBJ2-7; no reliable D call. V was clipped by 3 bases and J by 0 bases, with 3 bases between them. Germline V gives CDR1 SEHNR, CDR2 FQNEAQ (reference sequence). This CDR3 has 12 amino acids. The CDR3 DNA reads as TGTGCCAGCAGCTTGGGCTCCTACGAGCAGTACTTC. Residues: CASSLGSYEQYF. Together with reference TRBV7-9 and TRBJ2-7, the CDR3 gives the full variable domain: DTGVSQNPRHKITKRGQNVTFRCDPISEHNRLYWYRQTLGQGPEFLTYFQNEAQLEKSRLLSDRFSAERPKGSFSTLEIQRTEQGDSAMYLCASSLGSYEQYFGPGTRLTVT.

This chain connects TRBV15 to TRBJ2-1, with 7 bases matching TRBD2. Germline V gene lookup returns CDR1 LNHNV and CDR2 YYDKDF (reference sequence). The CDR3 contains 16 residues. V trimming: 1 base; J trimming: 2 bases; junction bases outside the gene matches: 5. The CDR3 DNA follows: TGTGCCACCAGCAGAGCCAGTGGGAGGGCCTACAATGAGCAGTTCTTC. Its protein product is CATSRASGRAYNEQFF.

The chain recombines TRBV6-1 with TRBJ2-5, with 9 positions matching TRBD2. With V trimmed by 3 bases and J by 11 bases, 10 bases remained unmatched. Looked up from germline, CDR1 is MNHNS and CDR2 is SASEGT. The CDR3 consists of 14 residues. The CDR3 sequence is CASSEPSGGREQYF. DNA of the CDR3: TGTGCCAGCAGTGAGCCAAGCGGGGGGCGGGAGCAGTACTTC.

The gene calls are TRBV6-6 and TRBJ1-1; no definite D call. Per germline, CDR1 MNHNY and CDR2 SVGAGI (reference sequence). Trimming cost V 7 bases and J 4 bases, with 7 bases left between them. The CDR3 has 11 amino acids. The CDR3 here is CASTGPTEAFF. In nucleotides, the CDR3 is TGTGCCAGCACCGGGCCCACTGAAGCTTTCTTT.